These 10 T cell receptor beta chains were all obtained from the same sample, sequenced in a study of blood T cell repertoires in COVID-19. Data came from immunoSEQ multiplex PCR; TCRdb stores just in-frame clones and leaves some out. The sample includes tens of thousands of clones, 80% to 85% of them seen just once. The sequenced sample consisted of peripheral blood. These receptors all come from a woman aged 60-75 years with acute or convalescent COVID-19.

The rearrangement uses TRBV6-5 and TRBJ1-5; the match to TRBD1 covers 9 bases. The CDR3 extends over 15 amino acids. V dropped 6 bases and J dropped 5; count of bases not matched to a gene: 8. CDR1 and CDR2 (germline): MNHEY, SVGAGI. The CDR3 here is CASSTGTGMDQPQHF. CDR3 sequence (DNA): TGTGCCAGCAGCACCGGGACAGGGATGGATCAGCCCCAGCATTTT.

The chain uses TRBV18 and TRBJ1-1; TRBD1 agrees at 10 bases. The V gene's germline CDR1 is KGHSH and CDR2 LQKENI. J was trimmed by 4 bases and V by 1 base; bases with no gene match: 6. The CDR3 loop spans 16 amino acids. CDR3 region: CASSPRQGAEGTEAFF. CDR3 sequence (DNA): TGTGCCAGCTCACCACGACAGGGGGCTGAGGGCACTGAAGCTTTCTTT.

The rearrangement joins TRBV11-2 to TRBJ2-5; D not certain. CDR3 length equals 13 residues. Looked up from germline, CDR1 is SGHAT and CDR2 is FQNNGV. V lost 3 bases and J lost 3, with 8 bases in between. The CDR3 loop reads CASSFPGKETQYF. The DNA of the CDR3 is TGTGCCAGCAGCTTTCCAGGAAAAGAGACCCAGTACTTC. Full variable domain (rest looked up from reference TRBV11-2 and TRBJ2-5): EAGVAQSPRYKIIEKRQSVAFWCNPISGHATLYWYQQILGQGPKLLIQFQNNGVVDDSQLPKDRFSAERLKGVDSTLKIQPAKLEDSAVYLCASSFPGKETQYFGPGTRLLVL.

This clone was observed a single time. The J gene is TRBJ1-2, the V gene TRBV19, with D tentatively TRBD1 (5 bases). The V end was cut by 3 bases, the J end by 0 bases, with 5 bases between. Germline CDR1 and CDR2: LNHDA and SQIVND (reference sequence). The CDR3 runs 13 residues. The CDR3 DNA sequence: TGTGCCAGTAGTATGGACACTAACTATGGCTACACCTTC. Translating it yields CASSMDTNYGYTF. Combining the CDR3 with reference TRBV19 and TRBJ1-2 gives the whole variable domain DGGITQSPKYLFRKEGQNVTLSCEQNLNHDAMYWYRQDPGQGLRLIYYSQIVNDFQKGDIAEGYSVSREKKESFPLTVTSAQKNPTAFYLCASSMDTNYGYTFGSGTRLTVV.

V is TRBV6-5 and J is TRBJ1-1, with TRBD1 identical over 8 bases. Germline V gives CDR1 MNHEY, CDR2 SVGAGI. Trimming at V came to 4 bases and at J to 1 base, leaving 5 bases not matched to a gene. The CDR3 spans 15 residues. CDR3 DNA sequence: TGTGCCAGCAGTTCTACAGGGGGGGCGAACACTGAAGCTTTCTTT. It is translated as CASSSTGGANTEAFF.

This clone was detected only a few times. V usage is TRBV18 and J usage is TRBJ2-1, with 7 bases fitting TRBD1. Germline values: CDR1 KGHSH, CDR2 LQKENI. J was trimmed by 0 bases and V by 8 bases; bases with no gene match: 7. The length of the CDR3 is 15 residues. The CDR3 coding sequence is TGTGCCAGCCAACCGGACAGGAGCTCCTACAATGAGCAGTTCTTC. Translating it yields CASQPDRSSYNEQFF.

V usage is TRBV29-1 and J usage is TRBJ2-3; possibly TRBD1 for D (5 bases). In germline, CDR1 is SQVTM, CDR2 ANQGSEA. The CDR3 spans 11 residues. Deletions cut 5 bases from V and 4 bases from J, with 7 bases between. CDR3 loop: CSVKGSDTQYF. The CDR3 bases are TGCAGCGTTAAGGGGTCAGATACGCAGTATTTT.

This chain joins TRBV9 and TRBJ1-2; TRBD1 is a possible D gene (6 bases). With 3 bases removed from V and 4 bases from J, the gap between germline ends came to 22 bases. The CDR3 has 17 amino acids. Germline V gene lookup returns CDR1 SGDLS and CDR2 YYNGEE. Here the CDR3 DNA reads TGTGCCAGCAGCGCCCGAAACCCGGGACACTTTAGCTATGGCTACACCTTC. Protein sequence: CASSARNPGHFSYGYTF.

The table lists this clone with a few counts. V usage is TRBV7-2 and J usage is TRBJ1-2; D uncertain. This CDR3 spans 14 amino acids. V was trimmed by 1 base and J by 0 bases, leaving 6 bases between them. Germline V gives CDR1 SGHTA, CDR2 FQGNSA. CDR3 amino acids: CASSLDSSNYGYTF. Here the CDR3 DNA reads TGTGCCAGCAGCTTAGACAGTTCTAACTATGGCTACACCTTC.

The chain joins TRBV3-1 (or the pseudogene TRBV3-2) to TRBJ2-5; 9 bases are shared with TRBD1. CDR1 is LGHDT and CDR2 is YNNKEL in the germline V gene (reference sequence). V was clipped by 0 bases and J by 1 base; unmatched bases: 0. This CDR3 has 15 residues. CDR3 DNA: TGTGCCAGCAGCCAAGAACAGGGGGCCCAAGAGACCCAGTACTTC. Amino acid sequence: CASSQEQGAQETQYF.